Shown below are 19 T cell receptor beta chains from a single sample sequenced in a study of T cells in Graves' hyperthyroidism and ophthalmopathy. Amplified TCR beta CDR3 regions derived from RNA transcripts. With the HTBI primer set, the TCR CDR3 went through a first round of RT-PCR. TCRdb passed the multiplex PCR reads through MiXCR, listing each CDR3 protein once. The profile covers a few hundred thousand distinct CDR3 sequences, with roughly 13% appearing a single time and less than 6.5% taken by the ten largest. The material sequenced was blood. All receptors derive from a woman between 18 and 29 years old with Graves' hyperthyroidism.

This clonotype has a count of ten or more. The rearrangement links TRBV28 to TRBJ2-3; 9 nucleotides match TRBD1. Germline CDR1 is MDHEN and CDR2 is SYDVKM. J gave up 5 bases and V 4 bases, and 4 bases lay outside the gene matches. This CDR3 region has 14 residues. DNA of the CDR3: TGTGCCAGCAGTTCGTACAGGGGGCAAGATACGCAGTATTTT. Translated: CASSSYRGQDTQYF.

This chain links TRBV10-2 with TRBJ1-5; 10 nucleotides agree with TRBD1. V trimming: 4 bases; J trimming: 7 bases; junction bases outside the gene matches: 10. Germline assignment: CDR1 WSHSY and CDR2 SAAADI. The CDR3 consists of 16 residues. The CDR3 loop reads CASSVGQGVRGQPQHF. The CDR3 nucleotides read TGCGCCAGCAGTGTAGGACAGGGGGTAAGAGGGCAGCCCCAGCATTTT.

This clonotype was seen at least ten times. The rearrangement joins TRBV5-1 to TRBJ2-7; 7 bases map to TRBD1. This CDR3 is built from 20 residues. Trimming took 0 bases from V and 4 from J; bases not matched to a gene: 22. Germline CDR1 reads SGHRS; CDR2 reads YFSETQ. The CDR3 here is CASSLGTGAGRLAVRYEQYF. In nucleotides, the CDR3 is TGCGCCAGCAGCTTGGGGACAGGAGCAGGACGACTCGCAGTGAGGTACGAGCAGTACTTC.

There are a few counts of this clonotype. Possible read error: a much larger clone is one base away. This chain uses TRBV28 with TRBJ1-2, with 9 bases identical to TRBD1. The CDR3 covers 14 residues. The germline V gene has CDR1 MDHEN and CDR2 SYDVKM. The V gene end was trimmed by 2 bases and the J gene end by 4 bases; junction bases not matched to a gene: 2. This CDR3 reads CASSLRTGVYGYTF. As DNA, the CDR3 is TGTGCCAGCAGTTTAAGGACAGGGGTCTATGGCTACACCTTC.

This clonotype was counted only a few times. The chain uses TRBV6-1 and TRBJ2-7, with 7 bases lining up with TRBD2. CDR1 and CDR2 from the germline V gene are MNHNS and SASEGT. V dropped 6 bases and J dropped 2; count of bases not matched to a gene: 7. The CDR3 is 14 residues long. CDR3 in DNA: TGTGCCAGCAGCCCCCTAGCGGAGGCCTACGAGCAGTACTTC. This translates into CASSPLAEAYEQYF.

This clonotype was detected many times. The CDR3 sequence is CSARVSANEQFF. The CDR3 nucleotides are TGCAGTGCTAGAGTTAGCGCTAATGAGCAGTTCTTC. The chain is built from TRBV20-1 and TRBJ2-1, with D perhaps matching TRBD2 (5 bases). This CDR3 has 12 residues. Trimming left V 1 base short and J 7 bases short, with 8 bases between. Germline V lookup: CDR1 DFQATT, CDR2 SNEGSKA (reference sequence).

This clonotype appeared a few times. The V gene is TRBV7-6, the J gene TRBJ2-7, with 10 bases that match TRBD2. The CDR3 runs 16 residues. With 2 bases clipped from V and 5 bases from J, the junction kept 9 bases outside the gene matches. From germline, CDR1 is SGHVS and CDR2 FNYEAQ. The CDR3 DNA follows: TGTGCCAGCAGCTTAAGGGCTAGCGGGAGCTTCCACGAGCAGTACTTC. Translation: CASSLRASGSFHEQYF.

This clonotype was seen at least ten times. The gene calls are TRBV28 and TRBJ2-1; tentative D call: TRBD1 (6 bases). The V gene's germline CDR1 is MDHEN and CDR2 SYDVKM. The CDR3 totals 15 residues. V was shortened by 6 bases and J by 10 bases, with 22 bases between the two germline ends. CDR3: CASRQNFNRVLEQFF. The DNA of the CDR3 is TGTGCCAGCAGGCAGAATTTCAACAGGGTCTTGGAGCAGTTCTTC. Supplemented by reference TRBV28 and TRBJ2-1, the full variable domain reads DVKVTQSSRYLVKRTGEKVFLECVQDMDHENMFWYRQDPGLGLRLIYFSYDVKMKEKGDIPEGYSVSREKKERFSLILESASTNQTSMYLCASRQNFNRVLEQFFGPGTRLTVL.

This clonotype occurred many times. The chain joins TRBV7-2 to TRBJ2-7, with D maybe TRBD1 (6 bases). The V end lost 5 bases, the J end lost 3 bases, and 17 bases lay between the germline ends. The CDR3 has 15 residues. Germline assignment: CDR1 SGHTA and CDR2 FQGNSA. CDR3 in amino acids: CASSPPPGHNYEQYF. The CDR3 DNA is TGTGCCAGCAGCCCCCCACCGGGACACAACTACGAGCAGTACTTC.

The rearrangement joins TRBV7-2 to TRBJ2-2; the match to TRBD2 covers 9 bases. The trim removed 5 bases at V and 6 bases at J, leaving 10 bases unmatched. The CDR3 length is 16 residues. Looked up from germline, CDR1 is SGHTA and CDR2 is FQGNSA. The CDR3 coding sequence is TGTGCCAGCAGCAATTCGGGACTAGCTGGCTCCGGGGAGCTGTTTTTT. This gives the protein CASSNSGLAGSGELFF.

This clonotype occurred many times. The chain combines TRBV11-3 with TRBJ2-7; D is perhaps TRBD1 (6 bases). From germline, CDR1 is SGHNT and CDR2 YENEEA. Trimming left V 5 bases short and J 5 bases short, with 13 bases between. CDR3 size: 13 residues. The chain's CDR3 is CASSRSQGDEQYF. Written as DNA, the CDR3 is TGTGCCAGCAGCAGATCACAGGGAGACGAGCAGTACTTC.

This clonotype has only a few counts. The genes are TRBV4-2 and TRBJ1-1; no reliable D call. Deletions cut 0 bases from V and 1 base from J, with 6 bases between. The CDR3 consists of 14 residues. The V gene's germline CDR1 is LGHNA and CDR2 YNFKEQ. The CDR3 nucleotides read TGTGCCAGCAGCCAAGATTGGGGGAACACTGAAGCTTTCTTT. This sequence encodes CASSQDWGNTEAFF.

This clonotype was observed a few times. The chain recombines TRBV5-6 with TRBJ1-5, with TRBD1 as a possible D gene (5 bases). Between the trimmed V and J ends, which lost 4 bases and 1 base, there was a span of 21 bases. The germline CDR1 and CDR2 sequences are SGHDT and YYEEEE. The length of the CDR3 is 18 residues. The CDR3 bases are TGTGCCAGCAGCCCGGGGACGGCCGTGACAACGAGCAATCAGCCCCAGCATTTT. Translating it yields CASSPGTAVTTSNQPQHF.

This clonotype was detected ten times or more. The rearrangement links TRBV20-1 to TRBJ2-1, with TRBD1 matching 7 bases. The ends lost 6 bases at V and 8 bases at J; junction bases unmatched: 7. Germline loops: CDR1 DFQATT, CDR2 SNEGSKA (reference sequence). The CDR3 extends over 12 amino acids. In DNA form, the CDR3 reads TGCAGTGCAACTGACAGGGTCGATGAGCAGTTCTTC. It translates to CSATDRVDEQFF.

This clonotype was recorded at least ten times. The chain has TRBV6-2 or TRBV6-3 and TRBJ2-7, with 11 positions matching TRBD2. This CDR3 is 17 amino acids long. The V gene's germline CDR1 is MNHEY and CDR2 SVGEGT. With V trimmed by 3 bases and J by 2 bases, 9 bases remained unmatched. CDR3 residues: CASSYSTTSGRPYEQYF. CDR3 sequence (DNA): TGTGCCAGCAGTTATTCAACAACTAGCGGGAGACCCTACGAGCAGTACTTC.

This clonotype showed up many times. CDR3: CASSLGGAIRTDTQYF. As DNA, the CDR3 is TGTGCCAGCAGCTTAGGGGGGGCGATAAGGACAGATACGCAGTATTTT. The chain has TRBV7-2 and TRBJ2-3; D tentatively reads TRBD1 or TRBD2 (6 bases each). The CDR3 loop spans 16 amino acids. With 1 base removed from V and 3 bases from J, the gap between germline ends came to 14 bases. Germline lookup yields CDR1 SGHTA and CDR2 FQGNSA.

This clonotype has ten or more counts. The rearrangement links TRBV28 to TRBJ2-4; D remains unclear. This CDR3 comprises 16 residues. The V end was cut by 5 bases, the J end by 0 bases, with 14 bases between. Per germline, CDR1 MDHEN and CDR2 SYDVKM. CDR3 protein: CASSPRLVLAKNIQYF. For the CDR3, the DNA is TGTGCCAGCAGTCCCCGGCTGGTTCTAGCCAAAAACATTCAGTACTTC.

This clonotype appeared many times. The chain uses TRBV6-5 and TRBJ2-7; 8 bases agree with TRBD1. The length of the CDR3 is 15 residues. Germline-derived CDR1 and CDR2 are MNHEY and SVGAGI. Germline trimming cut 0 bases from V and 2 bases from J; bases unmatched to any gene: 3. Written as DNA, the CDR3 is TGTGCCAGCAGTTACTCTCGGACAGGGACCTACGAGCAGTACTTC. Protein: CASSYSRTGTYEQYF.

This clonotype came up many times. The gene calls are TRBV6-2 or TRBV6-3 and TRBJ1-1; TRBD1 matches 7 bases. This CDR3 region has 15 residues. The V gene end was trimmed by 6 bases and the J gene end by 7 bases; junction bases not matched to a gene: 14. Per germline, CDR1 MNHEY and CDR2 SVGEGT. CDR3 coding DNA: TGTGCCAGCAGCGCCGGGACAGTTCGACCCGGTGAAGCTTTCTTT. Translating gives CASSAGTVRPGEAFF.